A selection of T cell receptor beta chains follows, all from one sample in a study of T cell repertoires in cytomegalovirus infection. TCRdb recomputed calls from the reads with MiXCR, one row per CDR3 protein. The table shows about 530,000 distinct CDR3 sequences, with less than 30% occurring only once. Sequenced sample: PBMCs. The receptors derive from a human donor in good health (CMV status not recorded). Some clones in this sample may be carry-over from other donors' samples. CDR3s include the opening cysteine and the closing phenylalanine or tryptophan. The D gene is left open where the match is weak. The size of a clone is reported for some rows only, either as once, few or many, or as a class for expanded clones.

J gene: TRBJ2-1; D gene: NA; clone size: few; V gene: TRBV30; CDR3 protein: CAWGPYNEQFF; CDR3 DNA: TGTGCCTGGGGACCATACAATGAGCAGTTCTTC
J gene: TRBJ2-3; D gene: TRBD1; clone size: few; V gene: TRBV7-3; CDR3 protein: CASTKGAGTDTQYF; CDR3 DNA: TGTGCCAGCACGAAGGGGGCAGGCACAGATACGCAGTATTTT
J gene: TRBJ2-1; D gene: TRBD2; clone size: many; V gene: TRBV6-1; CDR3 protein: CASSDWGLANSYEQFF; CDR3 DNA: TGTGCCAGCAGTGACTGGGGACTAGCAAATTCGTATGAGCAGTTCTTC
J gene: TRBJ2-2; D gene: NA; clone size: NA; V gene: TRBV7-6; CDR3 protein: CASSANGELFF; CDR3 DNA: TGTGCCAGCAGCGCCAACGGGGAGCTGTTTTTT
J gene: TRBJ1-2; D gene: NA; clone size: NA; V gene: TRBV18; CDR3 protein: CASSPPQGGHGYTF; CDR3 DNA: TGTGCCAGCTCACCACCACAGGGAGGACATGGCTACACCTTC
J gene: TRBJ1-5; D gene: NA; clone size: NA; V gene: TRBV20-1; CDR3 protein: CSAREGYNQPQHF; CDR3 DNA: TGCAGTGCTAGAGAGGGATACAATCAGCCCCAGCATTTT
J gene: TRBJ2-1; D gene: NA; clone size: NA; V gene: TRBV10-3; CDR3 protein: CAISTGSSYNEQFF; CDR3 DNA: TGTGCCATCTCTACGGGGAGCTCCTACAATGAGCAGTTCTTC
J gene: TRBJ2-5; D gene: TRBD2; clone size: few; V gene: TRBV11-1; CDR3 protein: CASSTEESGVIQYF; CDR3 DNA: TGTGCCAGCAGCACAGAGGAAAGCGGGGTGATCCAGTACTTC
J gene: TRBJ1-1; D gene: NA; clone size: NA; V gene: TRBV12-3/TRBV12-4; CDR3 protein: CASSPRGVLLNTEAFF; CDR3 DNA: TGTGCCAGCAGTCCCCGGGGGGTCCTTTTAAACACTGAAGCTTTCTTT
J gene: TRBJ1-5; D gene: NA; clone size: once; V gene: TRBV6-5; CDR3 protein: CASGGVSNQPQHF; CDR3 DNA: TGTGCCAGCGGGGGAGTAAGCAATCAGCCCCAGCATTTT